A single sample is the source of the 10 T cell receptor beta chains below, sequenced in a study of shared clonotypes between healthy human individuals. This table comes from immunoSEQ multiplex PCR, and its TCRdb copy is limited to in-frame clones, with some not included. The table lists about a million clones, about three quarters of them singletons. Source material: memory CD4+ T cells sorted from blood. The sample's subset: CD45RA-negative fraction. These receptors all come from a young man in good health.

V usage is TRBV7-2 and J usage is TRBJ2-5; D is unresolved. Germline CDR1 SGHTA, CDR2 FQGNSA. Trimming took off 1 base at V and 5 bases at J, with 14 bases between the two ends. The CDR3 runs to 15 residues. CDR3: CASSLEGQTKETQYF. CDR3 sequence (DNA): TGTGCCAGCAGCTTAGAGGGCCAGACCAAGGAGACCCAGTACTTC.

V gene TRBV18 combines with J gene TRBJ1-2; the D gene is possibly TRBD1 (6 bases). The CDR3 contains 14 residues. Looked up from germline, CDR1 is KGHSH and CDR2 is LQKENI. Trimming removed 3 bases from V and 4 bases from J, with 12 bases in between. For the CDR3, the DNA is TGTGCCAGCTCACCTAACGGACAGACCTATGGCTACACCTTC. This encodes CASSPNGQTYGYTF.

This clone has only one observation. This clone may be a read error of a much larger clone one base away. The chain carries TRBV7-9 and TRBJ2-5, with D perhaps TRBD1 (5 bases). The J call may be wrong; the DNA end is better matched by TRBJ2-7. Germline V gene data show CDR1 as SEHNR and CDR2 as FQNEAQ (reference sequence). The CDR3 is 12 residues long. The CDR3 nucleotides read TGTGCCAGCAGCTTCGACAGCTACGAGCAGTACTTC. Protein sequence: CASSFDSYEQYF.

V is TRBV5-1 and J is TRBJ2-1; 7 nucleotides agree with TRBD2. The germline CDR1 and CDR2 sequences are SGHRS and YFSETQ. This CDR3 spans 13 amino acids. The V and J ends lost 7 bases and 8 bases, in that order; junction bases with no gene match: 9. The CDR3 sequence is CASGRAGVDEQFF. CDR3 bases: TGCGCCAGCGGCCGGGCGGGAGTGGATGAGCAGTTCTTC.

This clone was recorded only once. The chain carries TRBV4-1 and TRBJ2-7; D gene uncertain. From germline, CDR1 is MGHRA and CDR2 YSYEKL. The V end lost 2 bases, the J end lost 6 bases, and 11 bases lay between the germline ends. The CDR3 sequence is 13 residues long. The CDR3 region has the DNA TGCGCCAGCAGCCAAAATCCGGGTGTCGAGCAGTACTTC. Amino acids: CASSQNPGVEQYF.

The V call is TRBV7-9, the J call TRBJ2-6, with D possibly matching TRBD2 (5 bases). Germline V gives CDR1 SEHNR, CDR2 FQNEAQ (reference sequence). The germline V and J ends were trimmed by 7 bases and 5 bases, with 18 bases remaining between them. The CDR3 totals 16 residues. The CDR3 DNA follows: TGTGCCAGCATCTCGGACTCCCCTCTGCGGGCCAACGTCCTGACTTTC. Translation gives CASISDSPLRANVLTF.

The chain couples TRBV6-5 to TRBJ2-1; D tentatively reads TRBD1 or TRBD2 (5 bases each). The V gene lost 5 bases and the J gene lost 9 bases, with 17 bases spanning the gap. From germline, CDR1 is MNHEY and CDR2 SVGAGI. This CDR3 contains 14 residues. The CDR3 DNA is TGTGCCAGCAGTCCCGGGACCGTAAAGGGTGAGCAGTTCTTC. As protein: CASSPGTVKGEQFF.

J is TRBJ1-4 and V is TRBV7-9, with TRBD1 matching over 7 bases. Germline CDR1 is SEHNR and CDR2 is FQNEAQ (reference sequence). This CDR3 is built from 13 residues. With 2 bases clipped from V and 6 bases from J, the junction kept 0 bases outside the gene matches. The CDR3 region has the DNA TGTGCCAGCAGCTTACAGGGGGATGAAAAACTGTTTTTT. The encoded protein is CASSLQGDEKLFF.

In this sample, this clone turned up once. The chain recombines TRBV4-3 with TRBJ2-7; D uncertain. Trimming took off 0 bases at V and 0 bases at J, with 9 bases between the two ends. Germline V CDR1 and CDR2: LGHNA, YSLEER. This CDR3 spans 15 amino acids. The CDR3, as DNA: TGCGCCAGCAGCCAAGATACAAGTTACTCCTACGAGCAGTACTTC. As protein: CASSQDTSYSYEQYF.

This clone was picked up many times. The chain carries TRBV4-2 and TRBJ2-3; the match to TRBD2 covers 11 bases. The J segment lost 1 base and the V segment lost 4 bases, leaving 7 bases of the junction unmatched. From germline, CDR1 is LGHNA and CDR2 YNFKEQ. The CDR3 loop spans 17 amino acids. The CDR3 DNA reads TGTGCCAGCAGCCGGCAACTGACTAGCGGGGGCACAGATACGCAGTATTTT. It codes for CASSRQLTSGGTDTQYF.